A single sample gave rise to the 3 T cell receptor beta chains below, sequenced in a study of cytomegalovirus exposure and HLA in healthy donors. This PCR relied on a set of 60 Vbeta primers and 13 Jbeta primers. Generated by immunoSEQ multiplex PCR, the TCRdb table keeps only in-frame clones and is missing some. Among about 230,000 clones listed, roughly 85% were seen once. The sample taken for sequencing was PBMCs. The receptors originated from a girl aged 2-10 years in good health and CMV-seronegative.

The rearrangement uses TRBV7-9 and TRBJ2-5, with 13 nucleotides matching TRBD2. The CDR3 is made up of 18 amino acids. Germline V gene lookup returns CDR1 SEHNR and CDR2 FQNEAQ (reference sequence). Trimming removed 5 bases from V and 2 bases from J; junction bases left unmatched: 11. CDR3 nucleotides: TGTGCCAGCAGCCCAGTGGGGACTAGCGGGATGGGGCAAGAGACCCAGTACTTC. This translates into CASSPVGTSGMGQETQYF.

This clone was counted once. V usage is TRBV30 and J usage is TRBJ1-1; D is perhaps TRBD1 (5 bases). The CDR3 has 12 residues. Germline-derived CDR1 and CDR2 are GTSNPN and SVGIG (reference sequence). V lost 4 bases, J lost 1 base, and 7 bases lay in between. CDR3: CAWIRGNTEAFF. The CDR3, as DNA: TGTGCCTGGATAAGGGGGAACACTGAAGCTTTCTTT.

The chain links TRBV5-1 to TRBJ2-3; no clear D. The CDR3 sequence is 14 residues long. Germline CDR1 and CDR2: SGHRS and YFSETQ. Trimming shortened V by 6 bases and J by 0 bases, and 11 bases separated the two germline ends. CDR3 coding DNA: TGCGCCAGCAACTTTCAGGATAGCACAGATACGCAGTATTTT. It translates to CASNFQDSTDTQYF.